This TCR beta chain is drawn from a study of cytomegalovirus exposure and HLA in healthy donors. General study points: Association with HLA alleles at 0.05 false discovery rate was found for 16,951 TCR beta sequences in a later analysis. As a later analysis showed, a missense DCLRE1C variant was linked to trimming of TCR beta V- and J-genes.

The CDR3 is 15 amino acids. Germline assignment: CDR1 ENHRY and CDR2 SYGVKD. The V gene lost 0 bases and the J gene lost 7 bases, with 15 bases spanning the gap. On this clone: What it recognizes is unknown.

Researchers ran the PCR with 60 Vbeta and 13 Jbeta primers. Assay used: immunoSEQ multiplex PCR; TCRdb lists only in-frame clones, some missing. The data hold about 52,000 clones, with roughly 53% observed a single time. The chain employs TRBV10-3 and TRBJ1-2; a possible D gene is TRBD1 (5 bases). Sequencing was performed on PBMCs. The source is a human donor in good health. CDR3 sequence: CAISESGGRVGGYTF. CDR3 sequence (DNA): TGTGCCATCAGTGAGTCGGGTGGCAGGGTCGGTGGCTACACCTTC.